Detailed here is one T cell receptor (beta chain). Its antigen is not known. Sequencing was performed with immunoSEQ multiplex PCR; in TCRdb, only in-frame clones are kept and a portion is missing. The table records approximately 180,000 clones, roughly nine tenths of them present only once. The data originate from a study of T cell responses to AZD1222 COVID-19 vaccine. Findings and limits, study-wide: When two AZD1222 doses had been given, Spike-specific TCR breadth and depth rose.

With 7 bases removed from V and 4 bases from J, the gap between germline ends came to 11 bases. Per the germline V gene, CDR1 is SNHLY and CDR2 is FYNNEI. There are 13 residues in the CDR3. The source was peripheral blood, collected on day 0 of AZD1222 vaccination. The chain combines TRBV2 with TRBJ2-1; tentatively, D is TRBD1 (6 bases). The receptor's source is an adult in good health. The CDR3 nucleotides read TGTGCCAGCATGATGGACAGTTACAATGAGCAGTTCTTC. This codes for CASMMDSYNEQFF.